The rows below give T cell receptor beta chains drawn from one sample of a study of blood T cell repertoires in COVID-19. Here immunoSEQ multiplex PCR was the method, and the copy in TCRdb shows in-frame clones only, minus some. The sample has 160,000 or so clones, roughly nine tenths seen once. Material for sequencing was peripheral blood. These receptors all come from a man between 60 and 75 years old with acute or convalescent COVID-19. Both conserved end residues are part of each CDR3. The D gene is left open where the match is weak. Clone size is stated in some rows and not others, as once, few, many or a class when expanded.

TRBJ1-2 | - | TRBV25-1 | - | 13 | CASTDGFNYGYTF | TGTGCCAGCACCGACGGGTTTAACTATGGCTACACCTTC
TRBJ1-1 | - | TRBV30 | TRBD1 | 12 | CGYDRDETEAFF | TGTGGTTATGACAGGGATGAAACTGAAGCTTTCTTT
TRBJ2-5 | - | TRBV15 | TRBD2 | 18 | CATSRDPRTSGGSETQYF | TGTGCCACCAGCAGAGATCCCCGGACTAGCGGGGGAAGTGAGACCCAGTACTTC
TRBJ2-1 | - | TRBV9 | TRBD1 | 17 | CASSVAVGTGRYNEQFF | TGTGCCAGCAGCGTAGCTGTTGGGACAGGTCGCTACAATGAGCAGTTCTTC
TRBJ1-1 | - | TRBV6-5 | TRBD1 | 13 | CASNRQGGTEAFF | TGTGCCAGCAACAGACAGGGGGGAACTGAAGCTTTCTTT
TRBJ1-2 | - | TRBV9 | - | 17 | CASSVATYGGLDYGYTF | TGTGCCAGCAGCGTAGCTACTTATGGGGGACTGGACTATGGCTACACCTTC
TRBJ2-7 | once | TRBV6-2/TRBV6-3 | - | 11 | CASSQTYEQYF | TGTGCCAGCAGTCAGACCTACGAGCAGTACTTC
TRBJ1-1 | few | TRBV6-5 | - | 14 | CASRAGRLGSEAFF | TGTGCCAGCAGGGCCGGGAGGCTGGGGTCTGAAGCTTTCTTT
TRBJ1-5 | - | TRBV5-1 | - | 14 | CASSLELGAQPQHF | TGCGCCAGCAGCTTGGAGTTGGGGGCTCAGCCCCAGCATTTT
TRBJ1-6 | - | TRBV27 | - | 17 | CASNPAGGRRVNSPLHF | TGTGCCAGCAACCCGGCGGGTGGGAGAAGAGTTAATTCACCCCTCCACTTT
TRBJ2-2 | - | TRBV11-2 | TRBD2 | 16 | CASSFGRGISTGELFF | TGTGCCAGCAGCTTCGGGCGGGGGATTTCCACCGGGGAGCTGTTTTTT
TRBJ2-3 | - | TRBV10-3 | TRBD1 | 14 | CAITRTGVTDTQYF | TGTGCCATCACCCGGACAGGCGTCACAGATACGCAGTATTTT
TRBJ1-2 | - | TRBV19 | - | 12 | CASSRDKIGYTF | TGTGCCAGTAGTAGGGACAAGATTGGCTACACCTTC
TRBJ1-5 | - | TRBV7-2 | - | 14 | CASSSGRGDQPQHF | TGTGCCAGCAGCTCGGGTCGGGGGGATCAGCCCCAGCATTTT